This T cell receptor beta chain originates from a study of early T cells in non-severe SARS-CoV-2 infection. On the study more broadly: Sequenced bulk RNA came from whole blood that was unsorted, and chains were unpaired.

Overall study findings and caveats: Reliance on VDJdb matching favored anti-spike CD8 responses; private and CD4 specificities were missed.

The CDR3 spans 17 residues. Unmatched junction bases numbered 9, after V lost 1 base and J lost 0 bases. In germline, CDR1 is MDHEN, CDR2 SYDVKM. This clonotype was seen many times. Its matching antigen is unknown. The TCR library protocol attached unique molecular identifiers to the individual cDNA molecules. TCRdb used MiXCR to reprocess the 5' RACE reads, holding one entry per CDR3 protein. The sample has some 76,000 distinct CDR3 sequences; about 13% are singletons. This TCR was recovered from an adult who was a healthcare worker with PCR-confirmed SARS-CoV-2 infection or an uninfected control (not recorded which). V and J are TRBV28 and TRBJ2-7; 7 bases are a match to TRBD2. What was sequenced was whole blood. DNA of the CDR3: TGTGCCAGCAGTTTATTTGCCCAAGCGGGGCTCTCCTACGAGCAGTACTTC. As protein: CASSLFAQAGLSYEQYF.